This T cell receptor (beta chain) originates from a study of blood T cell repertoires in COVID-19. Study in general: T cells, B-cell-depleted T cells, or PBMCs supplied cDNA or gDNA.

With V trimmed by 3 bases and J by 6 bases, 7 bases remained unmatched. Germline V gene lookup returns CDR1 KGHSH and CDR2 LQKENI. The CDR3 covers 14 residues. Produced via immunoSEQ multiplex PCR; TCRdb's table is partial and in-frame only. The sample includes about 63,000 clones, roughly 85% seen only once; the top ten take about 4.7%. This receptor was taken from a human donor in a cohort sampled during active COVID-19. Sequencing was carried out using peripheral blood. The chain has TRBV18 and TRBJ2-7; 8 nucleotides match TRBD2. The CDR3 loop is CASSPRLARGEQYF. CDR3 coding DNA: TGTGCCAGCTCACCTCGACTAGCGCGGGGCGAGCAGTACTTC.